This T cell receptor beta chain was sequenced for a study of cytomegalovirus exposure and HLA in healthy donors. Background on the study: The Caucasian-associated ancestry cluster contained about four fifths of the 300 to 400 genotyped donors.

Overall study results and limits: The study recorded about 160 TCR beta chains that were cytomegalovirus-associated. Association of a missense DCLRE1C variant with TCR beta V- and J-gene trimming was reported in a later analysis.

On this clone itself: Its antigen remains unidentified. The same CDR3 is also encoded by other DNA sequences in this sample.

With 60 Vbeta and 13 Jbeta primers, the PCR was carried out. The method was immunoSEQ multiplex PCR; TCRdb's version includes in-frame clones alone and lacks a portion of them. The sample shows approximately 150,000 clones, 70% to 85% of them seen only once. Trimming left V 1 base short and J 5 bases short, with 8 bases between. CDR3 length: 14 residues. Germline CDR1 is SEHNR and CDR2 is FQNEAQ (reference sequence). This TCR came from a woman in her sixties or seventies in good health and CMV-seropositive. V gene TRBV7-9 combines with J gene TRBJ1-4, with D perhaps TRBD1 (6 bases). The sample consisted of PBMCs. The CDR3 here is CASSLGQGNEKLFF. The CDR3, as DNA: TGTGCCAGCAGCTTAGGGCAGGGGAATGAAAAACTGTTTTTT.